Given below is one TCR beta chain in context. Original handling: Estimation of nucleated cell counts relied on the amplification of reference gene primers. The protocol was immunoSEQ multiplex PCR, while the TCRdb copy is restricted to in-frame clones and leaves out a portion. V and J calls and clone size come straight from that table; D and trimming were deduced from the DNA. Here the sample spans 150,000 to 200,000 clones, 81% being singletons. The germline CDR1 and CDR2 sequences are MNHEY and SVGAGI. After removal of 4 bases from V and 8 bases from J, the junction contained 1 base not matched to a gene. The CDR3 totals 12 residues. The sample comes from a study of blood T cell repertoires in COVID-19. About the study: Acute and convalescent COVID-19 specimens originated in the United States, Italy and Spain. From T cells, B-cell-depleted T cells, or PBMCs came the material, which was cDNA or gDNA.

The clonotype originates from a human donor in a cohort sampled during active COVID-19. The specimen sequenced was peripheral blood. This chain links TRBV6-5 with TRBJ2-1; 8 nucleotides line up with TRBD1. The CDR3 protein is CASSSQGDEQFF. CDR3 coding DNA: TGTGCCAGCAGTTCACAGGGGGATGAGCAGTTCTTC.